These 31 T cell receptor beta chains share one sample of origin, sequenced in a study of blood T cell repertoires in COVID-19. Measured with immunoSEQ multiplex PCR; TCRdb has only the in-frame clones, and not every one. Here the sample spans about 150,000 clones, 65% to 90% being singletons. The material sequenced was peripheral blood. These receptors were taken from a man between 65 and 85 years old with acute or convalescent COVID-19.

CDR3: CAISESNPGQAQFF. In DNA, the CDR3 is TGTGCCATCAGTGAGTCGAACCCCGGACAGGCCCAGTTCTTC. The chain recombines TRBV10-3 with TRBJ2-1; 7 bases agree with TRBD1. The V and J ends lost 0 bases and 13 bases, in that order; junction bases with no gene match: 9. The CDR3 is 14 residues long. Germline lookup yields CDR1 ENHRY and CDR2 SYGVKD.

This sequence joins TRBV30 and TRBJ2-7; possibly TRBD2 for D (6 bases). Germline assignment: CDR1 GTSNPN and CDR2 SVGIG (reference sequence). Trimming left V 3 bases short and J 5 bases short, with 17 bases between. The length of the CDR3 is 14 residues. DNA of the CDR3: TGTGCCTGGAGCTTCACTAGCCTGACTAACGAGCAGTACTTC. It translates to CAWSFTSLTNEQYF. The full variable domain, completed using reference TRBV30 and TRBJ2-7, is SQTIHQWPATLVQPVGSPLSLECTVEGTSNPNLYWYRQAAGRGLQLLFYSVGIGQISSEVPQNLSASRPQDRQFILSSKKLLLSDSGFYLCAWSFTSLTNEQYFGPGTRLTVT.

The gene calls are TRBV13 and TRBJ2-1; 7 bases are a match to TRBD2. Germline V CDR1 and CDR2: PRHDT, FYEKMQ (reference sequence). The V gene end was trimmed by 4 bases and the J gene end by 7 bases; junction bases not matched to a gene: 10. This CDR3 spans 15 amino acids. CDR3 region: CASSSRGRASNEQFF. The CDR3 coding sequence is TGTGCCAGCAGCTCCCGGGGGAGGGCCAGTAATGAGCAGTTCTTC.

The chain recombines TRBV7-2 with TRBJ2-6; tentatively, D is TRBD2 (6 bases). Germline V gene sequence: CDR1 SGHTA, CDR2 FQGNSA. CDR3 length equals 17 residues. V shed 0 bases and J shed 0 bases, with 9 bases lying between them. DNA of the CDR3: TGTGCCAGCAGCTTAGCCGGGGGAGTCTCTGGGGCCAACGTCCTGACTTTC. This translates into CASSLAGGVSGANVLTF.

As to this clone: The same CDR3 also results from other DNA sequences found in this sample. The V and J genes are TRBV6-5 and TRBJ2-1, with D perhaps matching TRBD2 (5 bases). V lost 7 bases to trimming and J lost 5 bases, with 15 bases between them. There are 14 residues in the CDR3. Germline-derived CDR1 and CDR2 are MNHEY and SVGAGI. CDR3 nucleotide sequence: TGTGCCAGCACTCGGTCGGGAAGGAACAATGAGCAGTTCTTC. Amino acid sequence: CASTRSGRNNEQFF.

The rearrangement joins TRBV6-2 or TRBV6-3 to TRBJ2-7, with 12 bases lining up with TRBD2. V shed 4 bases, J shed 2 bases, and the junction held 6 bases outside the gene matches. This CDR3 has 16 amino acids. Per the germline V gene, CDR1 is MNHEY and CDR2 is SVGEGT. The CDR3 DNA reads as TGTGCCAGCAGTTCCTCACTAGCGGGAGGCCCCTACGAGCAGTACTTC. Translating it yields CASSSSLAGGPYEQYF.

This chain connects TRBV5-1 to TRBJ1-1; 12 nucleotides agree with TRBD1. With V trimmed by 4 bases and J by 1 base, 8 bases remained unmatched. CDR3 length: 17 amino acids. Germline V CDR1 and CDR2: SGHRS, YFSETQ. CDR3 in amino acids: CASSPEGTGGGNTEAFF. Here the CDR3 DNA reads TGCGCCAGCAGCCCGGAAGGGACAGGGGGCGGGAACACTGAAGCTTTCTTT.

Here the CDR3 reads CASSQDASGSQETQYF. The CDR3 nucleotides read TGTGCCAGCAGCCAAGATGCTAGCGGCTCGCAAGAGACCCAGTACTTC. The chain employs TRBV3-1 (or the pseudogene TRBV3-2) and TRBJ2-5, with TRBD2 matching 7 bases. The length of the CDR3 is 16 residues. Germline assignment: CDR1 LGHDT and CDR2 YNNKEL (reference sequence). Germline trimming cut 0 bases from V and 2 bases from J; bases unmatched to any gene: 6.

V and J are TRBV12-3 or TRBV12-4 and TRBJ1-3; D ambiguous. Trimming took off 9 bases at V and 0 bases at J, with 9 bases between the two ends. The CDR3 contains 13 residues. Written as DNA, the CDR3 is TGTGCCAGTGACACCGCCTCTGGAAACACCATATATTTT. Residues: CASDTASGNTIYF.

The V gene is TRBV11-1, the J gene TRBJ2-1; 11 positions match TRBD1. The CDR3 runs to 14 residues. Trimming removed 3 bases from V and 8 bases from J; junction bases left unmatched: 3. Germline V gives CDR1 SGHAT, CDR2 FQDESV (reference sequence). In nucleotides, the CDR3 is TGTGCCAGCAGCTTCCGGACAGGGGGCTATGAGCAGTTCTTC. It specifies CASSFRTGGYEQFF.

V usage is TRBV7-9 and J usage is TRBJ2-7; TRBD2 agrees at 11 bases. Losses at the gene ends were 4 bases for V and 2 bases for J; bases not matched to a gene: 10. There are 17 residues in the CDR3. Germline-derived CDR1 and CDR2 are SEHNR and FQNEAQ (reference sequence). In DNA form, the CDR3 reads TGTGCCAGCAGCTCGACTAGCGGGACTCCCCATCCCTACGAGCAGTACTTC. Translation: CASSSTSGTPHPYEQYF.

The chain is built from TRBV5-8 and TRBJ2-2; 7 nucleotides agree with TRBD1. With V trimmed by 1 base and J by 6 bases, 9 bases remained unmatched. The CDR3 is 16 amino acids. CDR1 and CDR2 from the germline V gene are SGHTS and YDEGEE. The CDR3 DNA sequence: TGTGCCAGCAGCTTGAGAACAGGGGTGGATCCCGGGGAGCTGTTTTTT. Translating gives CASSLRTGVDPGELFF.

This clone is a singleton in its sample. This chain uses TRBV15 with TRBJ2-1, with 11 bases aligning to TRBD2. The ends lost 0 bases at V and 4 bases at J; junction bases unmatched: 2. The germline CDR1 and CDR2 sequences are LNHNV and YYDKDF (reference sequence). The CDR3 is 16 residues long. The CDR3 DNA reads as TGTGCCACCAGCAGAGAGGGACTAGCGGTTTACAATGAGCAGTTCTTC. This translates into CATSREGLAVYNEQFF.

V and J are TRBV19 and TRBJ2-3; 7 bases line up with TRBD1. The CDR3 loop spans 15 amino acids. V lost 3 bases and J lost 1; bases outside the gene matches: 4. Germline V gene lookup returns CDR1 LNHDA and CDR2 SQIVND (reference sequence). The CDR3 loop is CASSIPQGGTDTQYF. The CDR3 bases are TGTGCCAGTAGTATCCCTCAGGGGGGCACAGATACGCAGTATTTT.

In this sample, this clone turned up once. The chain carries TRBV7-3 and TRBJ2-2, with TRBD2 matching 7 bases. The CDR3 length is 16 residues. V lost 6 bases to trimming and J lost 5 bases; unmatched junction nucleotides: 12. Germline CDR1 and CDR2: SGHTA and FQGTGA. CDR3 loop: CASRLALAGDTGELFF. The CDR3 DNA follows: TGTGCCAGCAGGTTAGCGTTAGCGGGTGATACCGGGGAGCTGTTTTTT.

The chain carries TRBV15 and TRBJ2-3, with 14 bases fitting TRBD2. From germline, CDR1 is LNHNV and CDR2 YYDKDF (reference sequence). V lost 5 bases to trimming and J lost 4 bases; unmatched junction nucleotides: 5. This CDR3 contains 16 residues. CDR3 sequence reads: CATSPGLAGVADTQYF. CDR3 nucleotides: TGTGCCACCAGCCCGGGACTAGCGGGAGTGGCAGATACGCAGTATTTT.

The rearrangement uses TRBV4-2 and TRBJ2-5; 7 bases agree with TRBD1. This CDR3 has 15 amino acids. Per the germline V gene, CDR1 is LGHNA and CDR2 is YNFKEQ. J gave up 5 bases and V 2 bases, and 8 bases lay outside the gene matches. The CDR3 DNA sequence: TGTGCCAGCAGCCAATTCTTGACAGGGCGCGAGACCCAGTACTTC. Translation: CASSQFLTGRETQYF.

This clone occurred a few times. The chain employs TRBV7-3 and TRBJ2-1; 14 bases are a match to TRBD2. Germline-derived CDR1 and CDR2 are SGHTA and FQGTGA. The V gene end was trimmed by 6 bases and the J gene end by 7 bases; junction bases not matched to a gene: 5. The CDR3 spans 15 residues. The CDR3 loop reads CASRFRLAGGNEQFF. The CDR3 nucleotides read TGTGCCAGCAGATTTCGACTAGCGGGAGGGAATGAGCAGTTCTTC. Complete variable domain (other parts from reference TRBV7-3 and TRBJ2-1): GAGVSQTPSNKVTEKGKYVELRCDPISGHTALYWYRQSLGQGPEFLIYFQGTGAADDSGLPNDRFFAVRPEGSVSTLKIQRTERGDSAVYLCASRFRLAGGNEQFFGPGTRLTVL.

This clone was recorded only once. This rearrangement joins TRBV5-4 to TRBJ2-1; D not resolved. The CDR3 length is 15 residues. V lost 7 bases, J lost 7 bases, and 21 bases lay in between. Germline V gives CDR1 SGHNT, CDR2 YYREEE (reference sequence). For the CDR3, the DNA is TGTGCCAGCTCCCAACCGGGTCCACGGGTAAATGAGCAGTTCTTC. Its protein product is CASSQPGPRVNEQFF.

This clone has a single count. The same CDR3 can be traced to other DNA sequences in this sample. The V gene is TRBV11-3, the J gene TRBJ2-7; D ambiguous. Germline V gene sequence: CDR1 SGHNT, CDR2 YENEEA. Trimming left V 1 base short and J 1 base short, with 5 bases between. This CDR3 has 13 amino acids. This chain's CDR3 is CASSLGGSYEQYF. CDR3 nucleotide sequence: TGTGCCAGCAGCTTAGGCGGTTCCTACGAGCAGTACTTC.

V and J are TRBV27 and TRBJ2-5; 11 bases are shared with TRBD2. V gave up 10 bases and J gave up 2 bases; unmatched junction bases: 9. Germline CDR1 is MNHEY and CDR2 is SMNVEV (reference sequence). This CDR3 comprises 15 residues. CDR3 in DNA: TGTGCCACCTCAGGACTAGCGGGTGCTCAAGAGACCCAGTACTTC. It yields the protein CATSGLAGAQETQYF.

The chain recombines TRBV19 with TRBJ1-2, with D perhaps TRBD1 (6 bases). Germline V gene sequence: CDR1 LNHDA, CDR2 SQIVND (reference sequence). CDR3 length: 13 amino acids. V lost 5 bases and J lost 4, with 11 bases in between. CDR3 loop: CASSWGQGYGYTF. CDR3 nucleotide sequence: TGTGCCAGTAGTTGGGGGCAGGGCTATGGCTACACCTTC.

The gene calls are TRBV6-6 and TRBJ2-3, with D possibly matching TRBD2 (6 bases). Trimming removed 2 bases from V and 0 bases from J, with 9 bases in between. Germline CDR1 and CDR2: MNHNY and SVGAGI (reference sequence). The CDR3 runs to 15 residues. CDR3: CASSYGGTSTDTQYF. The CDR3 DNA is TGTGCCAGCAGTTACGGCGGGACTAGCACAGATACGCAGTATTTT.

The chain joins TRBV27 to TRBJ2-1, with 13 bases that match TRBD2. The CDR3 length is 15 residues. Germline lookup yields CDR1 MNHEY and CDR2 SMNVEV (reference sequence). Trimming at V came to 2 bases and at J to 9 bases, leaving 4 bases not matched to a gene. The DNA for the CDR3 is TGTGCCAGCAGTTTAGGACTAGCGGGAGTCACTGAGCAGTTCTTC. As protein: CASSLGLAGVTEQFF.

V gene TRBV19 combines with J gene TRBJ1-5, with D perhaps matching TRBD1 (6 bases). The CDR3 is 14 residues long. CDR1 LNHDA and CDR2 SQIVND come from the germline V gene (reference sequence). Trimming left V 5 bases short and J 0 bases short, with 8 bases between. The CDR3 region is CASSYRDSNQPQHF. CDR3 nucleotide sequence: TGTGCCAGTAGTTACAGGGATAGCAATCAGCCCCAGCATTTT.

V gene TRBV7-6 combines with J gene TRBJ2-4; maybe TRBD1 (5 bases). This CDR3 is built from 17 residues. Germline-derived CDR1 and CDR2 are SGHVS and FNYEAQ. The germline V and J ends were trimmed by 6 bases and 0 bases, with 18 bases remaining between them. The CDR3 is CASSPVRGPTAKNIQYF. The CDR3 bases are TGTGCCAGCAGTCCTGTTAGGGGCCCCACAGCCAAAAACATTCAGTACTTC.

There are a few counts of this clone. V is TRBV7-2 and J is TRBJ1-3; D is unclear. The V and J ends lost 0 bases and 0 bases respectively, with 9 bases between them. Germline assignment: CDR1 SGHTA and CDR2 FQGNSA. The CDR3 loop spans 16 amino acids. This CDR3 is CASSLAPVSSGNTIYF. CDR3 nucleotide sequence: TGTGCCAGCAGCTTAGCGCCGGTTAGCTCTGGAAACACCATATATTTT.

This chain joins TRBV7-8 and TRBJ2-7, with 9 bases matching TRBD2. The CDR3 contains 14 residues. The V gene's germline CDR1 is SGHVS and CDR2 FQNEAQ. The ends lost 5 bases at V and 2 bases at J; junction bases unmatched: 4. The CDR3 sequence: CASSLTSGAYEQYF. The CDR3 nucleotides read TGTGCCAGCAGCCTGACTAGCGGTGCCTACGAGCAGTACTTC.

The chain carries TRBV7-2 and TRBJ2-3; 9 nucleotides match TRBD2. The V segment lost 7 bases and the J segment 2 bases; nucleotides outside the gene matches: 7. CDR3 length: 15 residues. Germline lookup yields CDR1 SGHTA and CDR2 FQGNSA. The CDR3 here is CASKVAGVSTDTQYF. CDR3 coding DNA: TGTGCCAGCAAGGTAGCGGGAGTCTCCACAGATACGCAGTATTTT. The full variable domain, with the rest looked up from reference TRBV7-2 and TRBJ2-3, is GAGVSQSPSNKVTEKGKDVELRCDPISGHTALYWYRQSLGQGLEFLIYFQGNSAPDKSGLPSDRFSAERTGGSVSTLTIQRTQQEDSAVYLCASKVAGVSTDTQYFGPGTRLTVL.

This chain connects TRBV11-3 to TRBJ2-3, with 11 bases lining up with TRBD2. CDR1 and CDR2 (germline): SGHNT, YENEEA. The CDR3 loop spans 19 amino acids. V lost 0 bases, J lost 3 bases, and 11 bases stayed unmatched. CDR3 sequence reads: CASSLERKTSGTGTDTQYF. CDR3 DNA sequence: TGTGCCAGCAGCTTAGAAAGAAAGACTAGCGGGACAGGAACAGATACGCAGTATTTT.

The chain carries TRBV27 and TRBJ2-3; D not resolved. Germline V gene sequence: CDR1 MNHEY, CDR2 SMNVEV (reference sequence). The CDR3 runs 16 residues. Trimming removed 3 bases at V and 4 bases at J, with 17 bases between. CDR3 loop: CASSFSPQSGADTQYF. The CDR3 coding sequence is TGTGCCAGCAGTTTCTCCCCCCAGTCTGGAGCAGATACGCAGTATTTT.